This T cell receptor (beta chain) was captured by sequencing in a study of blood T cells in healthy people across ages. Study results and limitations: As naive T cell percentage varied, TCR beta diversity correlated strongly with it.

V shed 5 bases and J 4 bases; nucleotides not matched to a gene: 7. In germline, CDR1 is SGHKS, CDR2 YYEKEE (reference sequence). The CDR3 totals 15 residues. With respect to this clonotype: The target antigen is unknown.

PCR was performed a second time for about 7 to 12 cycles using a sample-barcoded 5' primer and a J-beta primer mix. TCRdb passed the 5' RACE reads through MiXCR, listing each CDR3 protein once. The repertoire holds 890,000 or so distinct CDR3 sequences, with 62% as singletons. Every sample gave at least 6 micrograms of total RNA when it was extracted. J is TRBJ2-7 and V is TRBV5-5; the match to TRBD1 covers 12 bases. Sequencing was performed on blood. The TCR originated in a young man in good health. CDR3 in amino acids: CASRTGTGGFYEQYF. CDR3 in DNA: TGTGCCAGCAGGACCGGGACAGGGGGCTTTTACGAGCAGTACTTC.